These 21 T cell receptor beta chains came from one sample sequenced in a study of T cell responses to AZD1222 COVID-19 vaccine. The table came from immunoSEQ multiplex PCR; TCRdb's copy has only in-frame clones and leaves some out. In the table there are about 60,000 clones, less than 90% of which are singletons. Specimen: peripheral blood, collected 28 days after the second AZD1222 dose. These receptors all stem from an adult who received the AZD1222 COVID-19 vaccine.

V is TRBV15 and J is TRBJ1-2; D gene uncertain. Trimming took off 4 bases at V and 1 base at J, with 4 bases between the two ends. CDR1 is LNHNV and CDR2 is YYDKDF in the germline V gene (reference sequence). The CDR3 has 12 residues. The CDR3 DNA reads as TGTGCCACCAGCACAGATAACTATGGCTACACCTTC. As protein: CATSTDNYGYTF.

The CDR3 nucleotides read TGTGCCAGCAGTCATAGCCCAGATACGCAGTATTTT. It encodes CASSHSPDTQYF. The V gene is TRBV27, the J gene TRBJ2-3; the D is unclear. Germline assignment: CDR1 MNHEY and CDR2 SMNVEV (reference sequence). V gave up 5 bases and J gave up 4 bases, with 7 bases separating them. This CDR3 has 12 residues.

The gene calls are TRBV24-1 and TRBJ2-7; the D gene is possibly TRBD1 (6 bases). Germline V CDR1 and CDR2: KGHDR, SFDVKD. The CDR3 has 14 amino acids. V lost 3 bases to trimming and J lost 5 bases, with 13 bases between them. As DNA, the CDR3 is TGTGCCACCAGTGATCCCCAGGGGACCGACGAGCAGTACTTC. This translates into CATSDPQGTDEQYF.

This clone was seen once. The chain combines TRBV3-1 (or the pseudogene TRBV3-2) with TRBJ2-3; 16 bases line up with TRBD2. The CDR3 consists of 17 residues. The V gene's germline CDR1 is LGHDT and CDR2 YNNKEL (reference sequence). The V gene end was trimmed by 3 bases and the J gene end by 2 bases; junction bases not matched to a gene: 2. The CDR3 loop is CASSQGLAGGSTDTQYF. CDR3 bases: TGTGCCAGCAGCCAGGGACTAGCGGGGGGGTCCACAGATACGCAGTATTTT.

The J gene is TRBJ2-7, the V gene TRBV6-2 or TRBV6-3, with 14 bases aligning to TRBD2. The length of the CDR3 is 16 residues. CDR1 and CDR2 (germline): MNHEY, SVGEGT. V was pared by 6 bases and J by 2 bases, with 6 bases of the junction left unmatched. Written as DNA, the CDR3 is TGTGCCAGCAGCCGCACGACTAGCGGGAGGGCCTACGAGCAGTACTTC. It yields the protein CASSRTTSGRAYEQYF.

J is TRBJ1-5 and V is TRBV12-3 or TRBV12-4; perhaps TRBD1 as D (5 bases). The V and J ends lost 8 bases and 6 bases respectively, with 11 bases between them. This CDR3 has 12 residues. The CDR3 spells CASSLGGQPQHF. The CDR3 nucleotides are TGTGCCAGCTCCCTGGGGGGTCAGCCCCAGCATTTT.

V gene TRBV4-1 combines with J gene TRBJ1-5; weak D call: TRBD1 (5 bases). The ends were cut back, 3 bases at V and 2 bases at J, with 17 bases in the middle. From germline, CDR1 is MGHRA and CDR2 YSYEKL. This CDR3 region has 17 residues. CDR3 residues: CASSQGPTWQGNQPQHF. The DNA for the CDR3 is TGCGCCAGCAGCCAGGGGCCCACCTGGCAGGGCAATCAGCCCCAGCATTTT.

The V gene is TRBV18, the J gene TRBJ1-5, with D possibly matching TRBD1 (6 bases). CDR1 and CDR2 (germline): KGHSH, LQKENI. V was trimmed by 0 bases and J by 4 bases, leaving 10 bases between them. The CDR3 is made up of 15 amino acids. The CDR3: CASSPPSGVNQPQHF. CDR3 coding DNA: TGTGCCAGCTCACCACCTTCAGGGGTTAATCAGCCCCAGCATTTT.

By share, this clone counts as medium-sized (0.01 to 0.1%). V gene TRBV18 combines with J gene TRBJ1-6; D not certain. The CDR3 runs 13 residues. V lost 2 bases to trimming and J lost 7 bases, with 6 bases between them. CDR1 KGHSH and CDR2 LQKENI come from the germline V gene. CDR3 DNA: TGTGCCAGCTCACCAGGGAACAATTCACCCCTCCACTTT. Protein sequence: CASSPGNNSPLHF. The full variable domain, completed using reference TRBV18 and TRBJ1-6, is NAGVMQNPRHLVRRRGQEARLRCSPMKGHSHVYWYRQLPEEGLKFMVYLQKENIIDESGMPKERFSAEFPKEGPSILRIQQVVRGDSAAYFCASSPGNNSPLHFGNGTRLTVT.

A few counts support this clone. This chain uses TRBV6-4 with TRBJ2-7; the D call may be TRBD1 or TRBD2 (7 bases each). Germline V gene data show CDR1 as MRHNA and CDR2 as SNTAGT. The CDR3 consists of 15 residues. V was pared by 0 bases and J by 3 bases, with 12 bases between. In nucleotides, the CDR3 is TGTGCCAGCAGTGACTCGGCAGGGGGGGTCTACGAGCAGTACTTC. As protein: CASSDSAGGVYEQYF.

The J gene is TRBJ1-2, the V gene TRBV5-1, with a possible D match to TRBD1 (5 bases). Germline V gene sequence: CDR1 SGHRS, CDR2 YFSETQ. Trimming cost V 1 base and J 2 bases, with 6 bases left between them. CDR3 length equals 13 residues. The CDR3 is CASSLQGNYGYTF. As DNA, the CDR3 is TGCGCCAGCAGCTTGCAGGGAAACTATGGCTACACCTTC.

CDR3 coding DNA: TGTGCCAGCTCACCAGCGGCCTCCCCAAAGGGCTACACCTTC. Translation gives CASSPAASPKGYTF. The chain combines TRBV18 with TRBJ1-2; no firm D call. Trimming stripped 2 bases from V and 8 bases from J, with 15 bases between. In germline, CDR1 is KGHSH, CDR2 LQKENI. This CDR3 region has 14 residues.

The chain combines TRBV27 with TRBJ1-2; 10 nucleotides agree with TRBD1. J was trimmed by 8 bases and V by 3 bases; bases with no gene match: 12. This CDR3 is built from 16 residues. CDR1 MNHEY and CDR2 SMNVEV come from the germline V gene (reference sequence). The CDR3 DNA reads TGTGCCAGCAGTTTGGCGGGAACCGGGACAGGGGTCGGCTACACCTTC. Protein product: CASSLAGTGTGVGYTF.

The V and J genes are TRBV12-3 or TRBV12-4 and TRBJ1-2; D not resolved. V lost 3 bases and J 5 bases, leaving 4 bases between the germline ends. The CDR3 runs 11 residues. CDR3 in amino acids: CASSFGYGYTF. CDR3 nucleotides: TGTGCCAGCAGTTTCGGGTATGGCTACACCTTC.

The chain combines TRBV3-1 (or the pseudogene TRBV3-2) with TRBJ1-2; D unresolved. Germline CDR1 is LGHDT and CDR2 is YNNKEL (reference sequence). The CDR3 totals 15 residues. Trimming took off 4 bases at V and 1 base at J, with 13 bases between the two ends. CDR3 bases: TGTGCCAGCAGCCGAACGGCGGGGAGTAACTATGGCTACACCTTC. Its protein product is CASSRTAGSNYGYTF.

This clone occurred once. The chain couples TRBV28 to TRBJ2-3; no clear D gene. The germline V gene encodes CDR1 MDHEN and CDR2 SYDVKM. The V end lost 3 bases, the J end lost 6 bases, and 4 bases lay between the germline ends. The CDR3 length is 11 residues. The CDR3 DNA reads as TGTGCCAGCAGTTTCACGGATACGCAGTATTTT. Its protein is CASSFTDTQYF.

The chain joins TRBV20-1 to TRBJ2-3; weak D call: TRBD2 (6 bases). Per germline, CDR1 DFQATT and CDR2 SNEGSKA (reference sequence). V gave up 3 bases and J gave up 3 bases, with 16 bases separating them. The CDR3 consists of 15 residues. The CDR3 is CSASSWEAGTDTQYF. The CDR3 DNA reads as TGCAGTGCTAGTTCATGGGAGGCCGGGACAGATACGCAGTATTTT.

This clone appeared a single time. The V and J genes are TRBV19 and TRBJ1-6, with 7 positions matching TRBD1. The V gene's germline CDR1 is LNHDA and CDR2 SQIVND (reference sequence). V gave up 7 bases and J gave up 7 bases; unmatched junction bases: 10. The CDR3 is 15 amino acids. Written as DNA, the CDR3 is TGTGCCAGTACCATAGGGGACAGACAAAATTCACCCCTCCACTTT. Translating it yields CASTIGDRQNSPLHF.

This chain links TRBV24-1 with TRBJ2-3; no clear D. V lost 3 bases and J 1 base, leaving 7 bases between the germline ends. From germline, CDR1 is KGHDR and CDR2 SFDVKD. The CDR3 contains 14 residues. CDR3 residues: CATSDPRGTDTQYF. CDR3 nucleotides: TGTGCCACCAGTGATCCTCGGGGCACAGATACGCAGTATTTT.

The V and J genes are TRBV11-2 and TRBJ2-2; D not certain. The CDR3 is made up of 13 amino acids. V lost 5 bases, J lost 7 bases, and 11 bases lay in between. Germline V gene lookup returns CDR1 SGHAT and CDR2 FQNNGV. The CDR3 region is CASSPDWVGELFF. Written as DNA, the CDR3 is TGTGCCAGCAGCCCAGATTGGGTCGGGGAGCTGTTTTTT.

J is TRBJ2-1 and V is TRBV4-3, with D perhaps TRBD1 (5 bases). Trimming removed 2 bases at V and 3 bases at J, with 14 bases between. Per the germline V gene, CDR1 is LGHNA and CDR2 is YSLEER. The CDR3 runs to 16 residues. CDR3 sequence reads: CASSQNPLDSYNEQFF. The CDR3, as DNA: TGCGCCAGCAGCCAAAACCCTCTCGACAGCTACAATGAGCAGTTCTTC.